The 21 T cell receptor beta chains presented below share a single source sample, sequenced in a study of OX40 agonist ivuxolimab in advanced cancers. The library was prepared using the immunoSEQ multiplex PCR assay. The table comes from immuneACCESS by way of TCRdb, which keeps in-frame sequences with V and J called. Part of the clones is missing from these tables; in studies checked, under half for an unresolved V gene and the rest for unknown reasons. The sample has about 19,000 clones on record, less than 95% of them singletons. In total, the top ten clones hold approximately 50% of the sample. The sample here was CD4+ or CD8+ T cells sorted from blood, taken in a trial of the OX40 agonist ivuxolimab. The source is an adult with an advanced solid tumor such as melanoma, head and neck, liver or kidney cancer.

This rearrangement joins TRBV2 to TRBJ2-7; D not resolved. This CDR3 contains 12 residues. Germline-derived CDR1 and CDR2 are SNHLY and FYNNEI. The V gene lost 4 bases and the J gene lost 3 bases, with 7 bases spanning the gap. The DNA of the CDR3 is TGTGCCAGCAGTGCAGGCAGCTACGAGCAGTACTTC. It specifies CASSAGSYEQYF.

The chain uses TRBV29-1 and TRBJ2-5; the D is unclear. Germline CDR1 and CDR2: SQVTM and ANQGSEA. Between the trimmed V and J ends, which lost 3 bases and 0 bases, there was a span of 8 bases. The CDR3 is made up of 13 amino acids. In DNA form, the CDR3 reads TGCAGCGTTGATCCGCAAAACCAAGAGACCCAGTACTTC. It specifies CSVDPQNQETQYF.

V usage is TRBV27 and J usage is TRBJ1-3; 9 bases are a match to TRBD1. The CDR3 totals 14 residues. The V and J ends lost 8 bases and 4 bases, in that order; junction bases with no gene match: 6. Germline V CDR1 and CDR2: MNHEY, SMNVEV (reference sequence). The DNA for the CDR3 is TGTGCCAGCCGTAACAGGGGGCCAGGAAACACCATATATTTT. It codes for CASRNRGPGNTIYF.

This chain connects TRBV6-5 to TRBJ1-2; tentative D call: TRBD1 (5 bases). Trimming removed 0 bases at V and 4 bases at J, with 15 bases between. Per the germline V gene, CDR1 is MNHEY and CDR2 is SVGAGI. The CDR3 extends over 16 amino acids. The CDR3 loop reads CASSYSNGDGPYGYTF. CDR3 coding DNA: TGTGCCAGCAGTTACTCGAACGGGGACGGACCCTATGGCTACACCTTC.

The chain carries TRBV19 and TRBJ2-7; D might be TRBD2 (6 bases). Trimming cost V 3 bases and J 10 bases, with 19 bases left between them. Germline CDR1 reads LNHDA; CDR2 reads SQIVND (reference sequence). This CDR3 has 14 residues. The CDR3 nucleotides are TGTGCCAGTAGTATTGGGGGGAGCCCCACGAACCAGTACTTC. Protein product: CASSIGGSPTNQYF.

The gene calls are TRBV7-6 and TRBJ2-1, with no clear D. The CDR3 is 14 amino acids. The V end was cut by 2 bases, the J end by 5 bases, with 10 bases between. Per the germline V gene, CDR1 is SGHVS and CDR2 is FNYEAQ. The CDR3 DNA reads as TGTGCCAGCAGCTTATTCCTTGGGGACAATGAGCAGTTCTTC. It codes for CASSLFLGDNEQFF.

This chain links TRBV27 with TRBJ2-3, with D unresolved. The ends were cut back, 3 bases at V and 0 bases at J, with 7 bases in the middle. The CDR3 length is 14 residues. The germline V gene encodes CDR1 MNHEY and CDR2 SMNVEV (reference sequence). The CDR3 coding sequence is TGTGCCAGCAGTTTCGTAGAGAGCACAGATACGCAGTATTTT. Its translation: CASSFVESTDTQYF.

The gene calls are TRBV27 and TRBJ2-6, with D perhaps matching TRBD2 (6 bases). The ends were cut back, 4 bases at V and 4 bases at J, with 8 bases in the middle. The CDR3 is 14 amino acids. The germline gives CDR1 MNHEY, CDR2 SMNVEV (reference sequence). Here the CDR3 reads CASSWAGGANVLTF. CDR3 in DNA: TGTGCCAGCAGTTGGGCGGGGGGGGCCAACGTCCTGACTTTC.

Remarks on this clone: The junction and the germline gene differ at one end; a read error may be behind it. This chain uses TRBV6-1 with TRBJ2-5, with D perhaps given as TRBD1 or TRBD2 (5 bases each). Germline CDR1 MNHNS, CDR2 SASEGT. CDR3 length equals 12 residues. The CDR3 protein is CASSEYERGAHF. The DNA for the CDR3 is TGTGCCAGCAGTGAATATGAGAGGGGCGCACACTTC.

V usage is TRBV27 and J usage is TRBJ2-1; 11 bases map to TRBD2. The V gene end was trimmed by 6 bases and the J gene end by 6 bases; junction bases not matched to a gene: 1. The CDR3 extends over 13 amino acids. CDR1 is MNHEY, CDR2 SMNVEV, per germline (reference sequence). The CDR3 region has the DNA TGTGCCAGCAGACTAGCGGGAGTCAATGAGCAGTTCTTC. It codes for CASRLAGVNEQFF.

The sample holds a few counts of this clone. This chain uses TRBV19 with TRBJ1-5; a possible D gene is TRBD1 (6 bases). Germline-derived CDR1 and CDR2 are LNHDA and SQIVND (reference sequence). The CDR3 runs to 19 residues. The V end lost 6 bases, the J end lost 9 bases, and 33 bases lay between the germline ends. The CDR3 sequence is CASSQIRDTSTLTLGPQHF. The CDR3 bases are TGTGCCAGTAGCCAGATCCGGGACACTAGCACGCTTACTTTGGGGCCCCAGCATTTT. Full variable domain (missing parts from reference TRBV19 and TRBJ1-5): DGGITQSPKYLFRKEGQNVTLSCEQNLNHDAMYWYRQDPGQGLRLIYYSQIVNDFQKGDIAEGYSVSREKKESFPLTVTSAQKNPTAFYLCASSQIRDTSTLTLGPQHFGDGTRLSIL.

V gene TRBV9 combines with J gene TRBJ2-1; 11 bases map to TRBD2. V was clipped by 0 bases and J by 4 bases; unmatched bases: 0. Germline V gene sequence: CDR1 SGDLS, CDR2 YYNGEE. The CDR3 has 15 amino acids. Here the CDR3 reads CASSVGTSGYNEQFF. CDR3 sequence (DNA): TGTGCCAGCAGCGTAGGGACTAGCGGGTACAATGAGCAGTTCTTC.

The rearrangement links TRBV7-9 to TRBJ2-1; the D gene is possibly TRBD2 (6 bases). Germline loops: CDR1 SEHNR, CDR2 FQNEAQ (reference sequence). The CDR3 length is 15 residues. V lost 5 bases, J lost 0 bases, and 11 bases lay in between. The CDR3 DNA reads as TGTGCCAGCAGCCCCCGGGACTCCTCCTACAATGAGCAGTTCTTC. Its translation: CASSPRDSSYNEQFF.

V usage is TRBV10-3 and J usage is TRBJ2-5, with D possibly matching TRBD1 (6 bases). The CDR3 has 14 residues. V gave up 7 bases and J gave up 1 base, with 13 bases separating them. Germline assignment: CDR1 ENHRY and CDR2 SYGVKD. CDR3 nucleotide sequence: TGTGCCATCAAGGGGATGGGGGCCCAAGAGACCCAGTACTTC. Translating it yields CAIKGMGAQETQYF.

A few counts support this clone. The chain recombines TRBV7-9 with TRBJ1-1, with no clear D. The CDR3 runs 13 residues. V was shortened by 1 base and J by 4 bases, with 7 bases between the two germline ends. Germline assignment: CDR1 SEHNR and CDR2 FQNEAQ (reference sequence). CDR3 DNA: TGTGCCAGCAGCTTAGAGGCTAGCACTGAAGCTTTCTTT. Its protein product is CASSLEASTEAFF.

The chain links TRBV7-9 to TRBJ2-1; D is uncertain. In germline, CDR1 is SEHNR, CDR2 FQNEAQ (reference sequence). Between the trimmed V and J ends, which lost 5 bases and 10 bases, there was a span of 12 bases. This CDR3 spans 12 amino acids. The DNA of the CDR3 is TGTGCCAGCAGCCAAGGCCTGTTAGAGCAGTTCTTC. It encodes CASSQGLLEQFF. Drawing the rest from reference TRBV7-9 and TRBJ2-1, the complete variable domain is DTGVSQNPRHKITKRGQNVTFRCDPISEHNRLYWYRQTLGQGPEFLTYFQNEAQLEKSRLLSDRFSAERPKGSFSTLEIQRTEQGDSAMYLCASSQGLLEQFFGPGTRLTVL.

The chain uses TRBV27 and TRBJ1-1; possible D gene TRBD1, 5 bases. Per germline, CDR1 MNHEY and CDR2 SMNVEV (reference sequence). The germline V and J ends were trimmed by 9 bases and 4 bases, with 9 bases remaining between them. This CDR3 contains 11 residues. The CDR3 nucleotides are TGTGCCAGGCGGGGCAGCACTGAAGCTTTCTTT. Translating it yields CARRGSTEAFF.

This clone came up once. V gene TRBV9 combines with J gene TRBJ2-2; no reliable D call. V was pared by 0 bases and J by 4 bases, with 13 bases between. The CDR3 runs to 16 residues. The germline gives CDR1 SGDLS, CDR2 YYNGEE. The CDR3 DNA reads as TGTGCCAGCAGCGTAGGGATACACCCTGGCACCGGGGAGCTGTTTTTT. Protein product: CASSVGIHPGTGELFF. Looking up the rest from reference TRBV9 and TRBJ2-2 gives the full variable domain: DSGVTQTPKHLITATGQRVTLRCSPRSGDLSVYWYQQSLDQGLQFLIQYYNGEERAKGNILERFSAQQFPDLHSELNLSSLELGDSALYFCASSVGIHPGTGELFFGEGSRLTVL.

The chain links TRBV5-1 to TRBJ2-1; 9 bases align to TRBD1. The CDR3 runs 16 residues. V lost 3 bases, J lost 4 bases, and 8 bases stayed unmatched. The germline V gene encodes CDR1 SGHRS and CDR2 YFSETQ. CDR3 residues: CASSSKTGGSYNEQFF. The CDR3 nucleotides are TGCGCCAGCAGCTCAAAGACAGGGGGGTCTTACAATGAGCAGTTCTTC.

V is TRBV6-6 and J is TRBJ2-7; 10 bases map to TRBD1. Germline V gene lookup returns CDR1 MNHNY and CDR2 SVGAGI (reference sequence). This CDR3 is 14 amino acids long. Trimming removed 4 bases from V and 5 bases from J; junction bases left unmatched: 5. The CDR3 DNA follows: TGTGCCAGCAGTTTTGACAGGGGGCCCCACGAGCAGTACTTC. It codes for CASSFDRGPHEQYF.

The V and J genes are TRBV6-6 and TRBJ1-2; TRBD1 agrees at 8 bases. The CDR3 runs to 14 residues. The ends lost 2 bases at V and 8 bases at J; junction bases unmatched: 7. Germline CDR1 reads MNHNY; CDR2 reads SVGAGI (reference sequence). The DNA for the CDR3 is TGTGCCAGCAGTTACCCCGGACAGGGTCAGGGCTACACCTTC. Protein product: CASSYPGQGQGYTF.